The rows below give T cell receptor beta chains drawn from one sample of a study of T cells in Graves' hyperthyroidism and ophthalmopathy. Each CDR3 protein gets one entry after TCRdb re-called the multiplex PCR reads with MiXCR. The repertoire includes about 300,000 distinct CDR3 sequences, roughly a fifth of them detected once, and 39% sits in the top ten. The sample comprised blood. The source is a man aged 45-65 years with Graves' ophthalmopathy. Each CDR3 is given with its conserved first and last residue. Fields, in order: V gene, clone size, J gene, CDR3 protein. Clone size, where shown, is once, few, many, or a class for clones that have expanded.

V gene: TRBV10-3
clone size: .
J gene: TRBJ2-1
CDR3 protein: CAINFRDTRPNNEQFF

V gene: TRBV10-3
clone size: many
J gene: TRBJ2-3
CDR3 protein: CATRTSDTDTQYF

V gene: TRBV5-1
clone size: few
J gene: TRBJ2-5
CDR3 protein: CASSLTQRGQETQYF

V gene: TRBV28
clone size: few
J gene: TRBJ2-7
CDR3 protein: CASEARGYEQYF

V gene: TRBV5-5
clone size: .
J gene: TRBJ1-5
CDR3 protein: CASRADGGYNQPQHF

V gene: TRBV5-6
clone size: .
J gene: TRBJ1-2
CDR3 protein: CASSLPATAGYTF

V gene: TRBV2
clone size: many
J gene: TRBJ2-7
CDR3 protein: CASSETGTSYEQYF

V gene: TRBV30
clone size: .
J gene: TRBJ2-3
CDR3 protein: CAWSVAGLASSDTQYF

V gene: TRBV18
clone size: many
J gene: TRBJ2-7
CDR3 protein: CASSPPRQTYEQYF

V gene: TRBV6-5
clone size: few
J gene: TRBJ2-2
CDR3 protein: CASSYSRGPGELFF

V gene: TRBV20-1
clone size: .
J gene: TRBJ1-6
CDR3 protein: CSARRGGIGSPLHF

V gene: TRBV6-1
clone size: few
J gene: TRBJ2-5
CDR3 protein: CASSELSAGGLTQETQYF

V gene: TRBV28
clone size: .
J gene: TRBJ2-7
CDR3 protein: CASSGGTSGSEDEQYF

V gene: TRBV2
clone size: many
J gene: TRBJ2-7
CDR3 protein: CASSSGPDEQYF

V gene: TRBV7-8
clone size: few
J gene: TRBJ2-7
CDR3 protein: CASSFGVDSGEQYF

V gene: TRBV5-8
clone size: many
J gene: TRBJ2-3
CDR3 protein: CASSLAAGTGGTDTQYF

V gene: TRBV7-3
clone size: few
J gene: TRBJ2-4
CDR3 protein: CASSLSVPDIQYF

V gene: TRBV5-1
clone size: .
J gene: TRBJ2-3
CDR3 protein: CASSFSGMGDTQYF

V gene: TRBV12-3/TRBV12-4
clone size: .
J gene: TRBJ2-7
CDR3 protein: CASSNTGFSYEQYF

V gene: TRBV20-1
clone size: many
J gene: TRBJ1-2
CDR3 protein: CGPGQGNYGYTF

V gene: TRBV28
clone size: many
J gene: TRBJ2-7
CDR3 protein: CASRQRTGPTYEQYF

V gene: TRBV9
clone size: .
J gene: TRBJ1-3
CDR3 protein: CASSVGTGLDSGNTIYF

V gene: TRBV2
clone size: .
J gene: TRBJ2-2
CDR3 protein: CASRVAGRNTGELFF

V gene: TRBV28
clone size: .
J gene: TRBJ2-7
CDR3 protein: CASSFRGLTYEQYF

V gene: TRBV5-1
clone size: .
J gene: TRBJ1-5
CDR3 protein: CASSRTAGDQPQHF

V gene: TRBV11-2
clone size: once
J gene: TRBJ1-4
CDR3 protein: CASSPPGVATNEKLFF

V gene: TRBV20-1
clone size: .
J gene: TRBJ1-2
CDR3 protein: CSATRPGYGYAF

V gene: TRBV3-1
clone size: many
J gene: TRBJ2-7
CDR3 protein: CASRLGVAGSSYEQYF

V gene: TRBV18
clone size: .
J gene: TRBJ2-7
CDR3 protein: CTSSPFTTPLNYEQYF

V gene: TRBV27
clone size: many
J gene: TRBJ2-6
CDR3 protein: CASHAGRSTGANVLTF

V gene: TRBV20-1
clone size: few
J gene: TRBJ1-3
CDR3 protein: CSAPGTGNTIYF

V gene: TRBV29-1
clone size: .
J gene: TRBJ2-7
CDR3 protein: CSVEGHYSYEQYF

V gene: TRBV19
clone size: few
J gene: TRBJ2-7
CDR3 protein: CASSPTDRGTYEQYF

V gene: TRBV6-9
clone size: few
J gene: TRBJ1-3
CDR3 protein: CASTSGSSGNTIYF

V gene: TRBV28
clone size: many
J gene: TRBJ2-1
CDR3 protein: CASSGFLRLGDNEQFF

V gene: TRBV20-1
clone size: many
J gene: TRBJ2-1
CDR3 protein: CSAKTSGGHNEQFF

V gene: TRBV27
clone size: many
J gene: TRBJ2-7
CDR3 protein: CASSLDRTGLSYEQYF

V gene: TRBV3-1
clone size: few
J gene: TRBJ2-7
CDR3 protein: CASSQASGSHYEQYF

V gene: TRBV4-1
clone size: many
J gene: TRBJ2-7
CDR3 protein: CASSQDQLNYEQYF

V gene: TRBV28
clone size: many
J gene: TRBJ2-5
CDR3 protein: CASSGRDRDAETQYF

V gene: TRBV6-1
clone size: few
J gene: TRBJ1-6
CDR3 protein: CASSRGRNSPLHF

V gene: TRBV28
clone size: .
J gene: TRBJ1-2
CDR3 protein: CASWISEYGYTF